This TCR beta chain was recorded in a study of T-cell memory formation after mild COVID-19. Study results and limitations: Contracting clones from day 15 to 85 had balanced CD4/CD8; later expanders favoured CD4+.

A 5'RACE reaction primed in the constant segment made cDNA libraries of TCR alpha and TCR beta, and these carried sample barcodes and UMIs. Each CDR3 protein is one row after TCRdb ran MiXCR on the 5' RACE reads. The table lists 300,000 or so distinct CDR3 sequences, more than 15% of them singletons. Trimming cost V 6 bases and J 3 bases, with 21 bases left between them. Germline V gene data show CDR1 as SQVTM and CDR2 as ANQGSEA. The length of the CDR3 is 15 residues. Remarks on this clonotype: Antigen unknown.

The chain employs TRBV29-1 and TRBJ2-7; D assignment may be TRBD1 or TRBD2 (5 bases each). The sequenced sample consisted of PBMCs or a T cell subset sorted from them (not recorded which). The source is a man aged 18-30 years who had mild COVID-19 (a few samples of this study predate the infection). Cell type and time point are not known. CDR3 sequence reads: CSVHQPRGVHYEQYF. CDR3 DNA: TGCAGCGTCCACCAGCCCCGAGGGGTTCACTACGAGCAGTACTTC.